This T cell receptor beta chain stems from a study of cytotoxic CD8 clonotypes in ibrutinib-treated CLL. Libraries were prepared by immunoSEQ multiplex PCR; TCRdb keeps only in-frame clonotypes and omits some of them. Here the sample spans about 140,000 clones, approximately 90% being singletons. Sequenced material: PBMCs, taken after 12 months of ibrutinib treatment. The source of this sequence is a human donor with chronic lymphocytic leukemia.

The DNA for the CDR3 is TGTGCCAGCCGAATCCTACCCACTACAGGGCTGGGCTACACCTTC. Protein: CASRILPTTGLGYTF. The V and J genes are TRBV2 and TRBJ1-2; possible D gene TRBD1, 6 bases. The length of the CDR3 is 15 residues. Germline V CDR1 and CDR2: SNHLY, FYNNEI. V lost 8 bases and J 8 bases, leaving 24 bases between the germline ends.